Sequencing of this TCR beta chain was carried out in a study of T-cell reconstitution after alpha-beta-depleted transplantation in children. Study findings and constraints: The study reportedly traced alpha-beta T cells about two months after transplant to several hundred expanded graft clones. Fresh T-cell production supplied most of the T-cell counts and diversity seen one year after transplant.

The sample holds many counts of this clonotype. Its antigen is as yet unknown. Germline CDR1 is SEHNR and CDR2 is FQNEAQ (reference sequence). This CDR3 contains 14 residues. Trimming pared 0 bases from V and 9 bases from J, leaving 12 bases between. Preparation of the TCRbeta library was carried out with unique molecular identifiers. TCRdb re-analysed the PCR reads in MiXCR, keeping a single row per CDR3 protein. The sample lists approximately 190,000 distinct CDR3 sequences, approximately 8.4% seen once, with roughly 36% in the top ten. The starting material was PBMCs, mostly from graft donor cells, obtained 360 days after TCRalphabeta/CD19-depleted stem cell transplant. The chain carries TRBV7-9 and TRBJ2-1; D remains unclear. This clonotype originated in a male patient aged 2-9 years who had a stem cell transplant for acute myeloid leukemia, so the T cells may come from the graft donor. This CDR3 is CASSLAHIEREQFF. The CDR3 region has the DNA TGTGCCAGCAGCTTAGCTCATATAGAGCGTGAGCAGTTCTTC.